The subject of this entry is one T cell receptor beta chain. Original methodology: The authors estimated nucleated cell counts from reference gene primer amplification. Data came from immunoSEQ multiplex PCR; TCRdb stores just in-frame clones and leaves some out. The D gene and trimming were derived from the DNA, and the V and J assignments and clone size from that table. The sample yields some 220,000 clones, about 80% seen once. In terms of age and location, participants ranged from roughly 18 to 90 years and lived in under 30 US areas. Researchers sorted participants into cohorts using their self-reported clinical history. This sample stems from a study of blood T cell repertoires in COVID-19. Study as a whole: Samples representing acute and convalescent COVID-19 were sourced from the United States, Italy and Spain.

The CDR3 runs to 16 residues. The germline gives CDR1 SNHLY, CDR2 FYNNEI. The V end was cut by 4 bases, the J end by 5 bases, with 20 bases between. The clonotype was recovered from a woman aged 40 to 50 with acute COVID-19. The sequencing input was PBMCs or T cells enriched from blood (not recorded which). This chain connects TRBV2 to TRBJ1-1; tentative D call: TRBD1 (6 bases). CDR3 coding DNA: TGTGCCAGCAGTGTTCCAGGGGTCTATTCGAGGACTGAAGCTTTCTTT. It specifies CASSVPGVYSRTEAFF.